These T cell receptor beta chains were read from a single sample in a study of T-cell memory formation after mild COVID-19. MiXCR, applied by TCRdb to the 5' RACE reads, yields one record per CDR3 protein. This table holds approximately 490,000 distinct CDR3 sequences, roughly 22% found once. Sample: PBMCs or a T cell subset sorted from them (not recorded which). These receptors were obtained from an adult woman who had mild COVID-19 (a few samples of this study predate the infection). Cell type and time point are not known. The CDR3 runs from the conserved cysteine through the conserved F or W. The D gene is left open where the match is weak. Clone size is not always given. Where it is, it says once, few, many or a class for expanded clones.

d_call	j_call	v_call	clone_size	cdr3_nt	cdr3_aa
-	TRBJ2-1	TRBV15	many	TGTGCCACCAGCAGAGGGGTTACCGGGACCAACAATGAGCAGTTCTTC	CATSRGVTGTNNEQFF
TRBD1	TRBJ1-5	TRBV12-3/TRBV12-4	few	TGTGCCAGCAGTTTCGGGACAGGAAAAGGGAATCAGCCCCAGCATTTT	CASSFGTGKGNQPQHF
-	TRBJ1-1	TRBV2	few	TGTGCCAGCAGTCCCGCCGAGAACACTGAAGCTTTCTTT	CASSPAENTEAFF
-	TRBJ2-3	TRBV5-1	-	TGCGCCAGCAGCTTGGAGCAGTCCACAGATACGCAGTATTTT	CASSLEQSTDTQYF
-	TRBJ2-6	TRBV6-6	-	TGTGCCAGCAGGAAAACCTCTGGGGCCAACGTCCTGACTTTC	CASRKTSGANVLTF
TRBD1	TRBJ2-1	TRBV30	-	TGTATAGGGGACAGGGGGCTGAATGAGCAGTTCTTC	CIGDRGLNEQFF
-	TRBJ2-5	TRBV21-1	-	TGTGCCAGCAGCAAGGGCCTAGCGGGAGGGACTAAGACCCAGTACTTC	CASSKGLAGGTKTQYF
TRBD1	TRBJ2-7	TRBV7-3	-	TGTGCCAGCAGCCGACAGGGAACCTCCTACGAGCAGTACTTC	CASSRQGTSYEQYF
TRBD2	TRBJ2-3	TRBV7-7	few	TGTGCTAGCAGCCCATCCTTTAGCGGGAGGGCCCCAGATACGCAGTATTTT	CASSPSFSGRAPDTQYF
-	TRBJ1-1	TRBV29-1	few	TGCAGCGTTGAGGCGACCCGATGGAACACTGAAGCTTTCTTT	CSVEATRWNTEAFF
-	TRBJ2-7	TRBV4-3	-	TGCGCCAGCAGCCAAGAACGCACCTCTAGCTACGAGCAGTACTTC	CASSQERTSSYEQYF
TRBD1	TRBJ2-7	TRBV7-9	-	TGTGCCAGCAGCCCCAGCGGACAGGGGGGGTACGAGCAGTACTTC	CASSPSGQGGYEQYF
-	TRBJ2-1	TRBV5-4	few	TGTGCCAGCAGCTTGGTAGAGACAGGAGAGCAGTTCTTC	CASSLVETGEQFF
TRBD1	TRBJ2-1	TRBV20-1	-	TGCAGTCATCTACAGGGGGAACCCTACAATGAGCAGTTCTTC	CSHLQGEPYNEQFF
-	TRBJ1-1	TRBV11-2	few	TGTGCCAGCAGCTTAGCGCCGGGCGGCACGACTGAAGCTTTCTTT	CASSLAPGGTTEAFF